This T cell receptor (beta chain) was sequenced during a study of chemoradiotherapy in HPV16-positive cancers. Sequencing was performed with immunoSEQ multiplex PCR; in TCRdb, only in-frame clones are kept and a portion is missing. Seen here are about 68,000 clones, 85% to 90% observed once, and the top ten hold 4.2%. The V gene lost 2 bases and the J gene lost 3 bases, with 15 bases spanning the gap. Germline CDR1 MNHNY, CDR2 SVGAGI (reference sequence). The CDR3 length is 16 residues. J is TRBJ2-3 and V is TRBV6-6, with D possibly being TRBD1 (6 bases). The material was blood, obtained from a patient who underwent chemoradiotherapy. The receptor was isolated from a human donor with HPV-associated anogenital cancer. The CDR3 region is CASSYGIWQGTDTQYF. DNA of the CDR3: TGTGCCAGCAGTTACGGCATCTGGCAGGGGACAGATACGCAGTATTTT.